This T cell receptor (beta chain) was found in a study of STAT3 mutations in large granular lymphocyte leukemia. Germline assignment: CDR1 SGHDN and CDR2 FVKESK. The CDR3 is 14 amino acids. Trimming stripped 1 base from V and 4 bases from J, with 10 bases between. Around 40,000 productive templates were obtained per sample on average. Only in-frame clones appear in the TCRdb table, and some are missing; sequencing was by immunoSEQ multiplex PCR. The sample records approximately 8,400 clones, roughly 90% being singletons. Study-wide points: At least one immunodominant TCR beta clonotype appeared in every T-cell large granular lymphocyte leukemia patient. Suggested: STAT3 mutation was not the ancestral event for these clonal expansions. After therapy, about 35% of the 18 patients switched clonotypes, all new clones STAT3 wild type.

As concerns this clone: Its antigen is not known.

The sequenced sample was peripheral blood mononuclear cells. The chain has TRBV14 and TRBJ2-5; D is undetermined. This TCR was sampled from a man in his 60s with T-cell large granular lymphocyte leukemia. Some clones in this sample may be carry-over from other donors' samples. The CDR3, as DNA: TGTGCCAGCAGCCAAGTAGGGCGAAGAGAGACCCAGTACTTC. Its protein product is CASSQVGRRETQYF.